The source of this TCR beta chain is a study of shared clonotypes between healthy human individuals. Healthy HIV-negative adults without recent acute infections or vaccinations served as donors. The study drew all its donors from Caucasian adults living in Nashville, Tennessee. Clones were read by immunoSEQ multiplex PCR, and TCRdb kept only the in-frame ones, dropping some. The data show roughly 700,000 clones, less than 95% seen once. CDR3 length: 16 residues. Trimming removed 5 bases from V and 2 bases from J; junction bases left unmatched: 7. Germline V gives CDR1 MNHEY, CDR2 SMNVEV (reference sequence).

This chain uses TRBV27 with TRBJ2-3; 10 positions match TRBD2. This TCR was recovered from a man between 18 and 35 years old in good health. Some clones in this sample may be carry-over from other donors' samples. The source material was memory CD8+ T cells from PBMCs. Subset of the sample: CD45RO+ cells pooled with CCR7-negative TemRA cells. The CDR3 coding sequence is TGTGCCAGCAGTCTCGGACTAGCGGTAATCACAGATACGCAGTATTTT. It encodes CASSLGLAVITDTQYF.